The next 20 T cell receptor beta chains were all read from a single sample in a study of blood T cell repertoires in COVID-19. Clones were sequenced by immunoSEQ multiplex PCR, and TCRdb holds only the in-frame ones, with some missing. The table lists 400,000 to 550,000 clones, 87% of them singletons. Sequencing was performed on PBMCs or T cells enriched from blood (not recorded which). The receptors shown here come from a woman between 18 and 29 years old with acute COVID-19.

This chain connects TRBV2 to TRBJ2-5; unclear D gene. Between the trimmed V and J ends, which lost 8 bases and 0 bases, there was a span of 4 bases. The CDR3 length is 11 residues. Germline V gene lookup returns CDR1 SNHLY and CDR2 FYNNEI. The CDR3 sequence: CASDNQETQYF. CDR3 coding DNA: TGTGCCAGCGACAACCAAGAGACCCAGTACTTC.

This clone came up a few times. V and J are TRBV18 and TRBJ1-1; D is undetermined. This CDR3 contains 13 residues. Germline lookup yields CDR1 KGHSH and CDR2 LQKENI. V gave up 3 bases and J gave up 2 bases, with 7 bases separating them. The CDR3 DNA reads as TGTGCCAGCTCACCGATGGCAAACACTGAAGCTTTCTTT. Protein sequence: CASSPMANTEAFF.

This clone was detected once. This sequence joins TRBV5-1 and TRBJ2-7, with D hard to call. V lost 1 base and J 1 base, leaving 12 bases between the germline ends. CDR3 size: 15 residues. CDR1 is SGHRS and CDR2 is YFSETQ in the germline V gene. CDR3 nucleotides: TGCGCCAGCAGCTTGCGTTCAGGTTCTTCCTACGAGCAGTACTTC. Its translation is CASSLRSGSSYEQYF.

The CDR3 bases are TGTGCCAGCAGCTTACAGAGGGGGGGGACCCAGTACTTC. It specifies CASSLQRGGTQYF. The chain is built from TRBV5-5 and TRBJ2-5; possibly TRBD2 for D (7 bases). Deletions cut 2 bases from V and 7 bases from J, with 12 bases between. CDR1 and CDR2 (germline): SGHKS, YYEKEE (reference sequence). The CDR3 length is 13 residues.

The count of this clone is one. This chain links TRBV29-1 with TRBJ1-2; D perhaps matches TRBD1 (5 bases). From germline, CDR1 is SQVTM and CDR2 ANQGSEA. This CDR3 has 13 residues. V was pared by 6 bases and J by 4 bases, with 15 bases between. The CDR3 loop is CSVDPGDFYGYTF. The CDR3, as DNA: TGCAGCGTCGACCCCGGGGACTTCTATGGCTACACCTTC.

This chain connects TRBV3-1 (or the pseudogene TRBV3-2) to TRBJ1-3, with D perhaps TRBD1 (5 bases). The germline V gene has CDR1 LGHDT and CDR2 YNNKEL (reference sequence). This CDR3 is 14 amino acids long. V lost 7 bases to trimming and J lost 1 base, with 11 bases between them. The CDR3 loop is CASIGGSSGNTIYF. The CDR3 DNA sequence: TGTGCCAGCATCGGGGGTTCATCTGGAAACACCATATATTTT.

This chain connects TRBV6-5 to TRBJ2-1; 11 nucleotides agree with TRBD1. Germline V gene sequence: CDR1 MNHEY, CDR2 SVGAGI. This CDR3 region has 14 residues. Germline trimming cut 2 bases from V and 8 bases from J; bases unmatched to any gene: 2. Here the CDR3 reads CASSYRDRGDEQFF. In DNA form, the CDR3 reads TGTGCCAGCAGTTACCGGGACAGGGGGGATGAGCAGTTCTTC.

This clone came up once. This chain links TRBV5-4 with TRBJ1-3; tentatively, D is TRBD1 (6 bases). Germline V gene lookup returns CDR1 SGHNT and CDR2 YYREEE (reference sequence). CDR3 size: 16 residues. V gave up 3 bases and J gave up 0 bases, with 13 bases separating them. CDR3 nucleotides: TGTGCCAGCAGCTCACAGGGACCCCCCTCTGGAAACACCATATATTTT. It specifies CASSSQGPPSGNTIYF.

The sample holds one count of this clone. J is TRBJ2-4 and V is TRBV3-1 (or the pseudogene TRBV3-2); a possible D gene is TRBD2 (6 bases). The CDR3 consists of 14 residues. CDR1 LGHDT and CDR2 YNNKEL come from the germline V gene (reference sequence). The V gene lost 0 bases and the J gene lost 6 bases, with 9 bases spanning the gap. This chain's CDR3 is CASSQDGGLNIQYF. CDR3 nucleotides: TGTGCCAGCAGCCAAGATGGAGGGCTAAACATTCAGTACTTC.

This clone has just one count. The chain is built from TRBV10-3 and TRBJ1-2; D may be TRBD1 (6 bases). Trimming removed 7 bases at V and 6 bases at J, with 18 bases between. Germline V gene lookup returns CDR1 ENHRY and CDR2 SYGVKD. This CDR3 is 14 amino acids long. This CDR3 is CAITTGGRGNGYTF. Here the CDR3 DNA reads TGTGCCATCACTACGGGGGGCCGGGGGAATGGCTACACCTTC.

The CDR3 sequence is CASRRGGNTEAFF. DNA of the CDR3: TGTGCCAGCAGGCGGGGGGGGAACACTGAAGCTTTCTTT. This chain joins TRBV12-3 or TRBV12-4 and TRBJ1-1; perhaps TRBD1 as D (5 bases). The CDR3 loop spans 13 amino acids. V dropped 6 bases and J dropped 1 base, with 9 bases sitting between them.

The CDR3 sequence is CASSPVVGQGLSYEQYF. The CDR3 DNA reads TGTGCCAGCTCACCAGTAGTCGGCCAGGGACTTTCCTACGAGCAGTACTTC. The genes are TRBV18 and TRBJ2-7; a possible D gene is TRBD2 (6 bases). The V end lost 2 bases, the J end lost 1 base, and 18 bases lay between the germline ends. Germline CDR1 is KGHSH and CDR2 is LQKENI. The CDR3 has 17 residues.

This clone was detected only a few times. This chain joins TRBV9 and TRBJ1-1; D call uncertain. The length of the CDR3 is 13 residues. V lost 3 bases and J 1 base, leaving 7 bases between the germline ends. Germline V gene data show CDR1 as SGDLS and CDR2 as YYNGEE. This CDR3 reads CASSGGENTEAFF. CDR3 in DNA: TGTGCCAGCAGCGGAGGTGAGAACACTGAAGCTTTCTTT.

As DNA, the CDR3 is TGTGCCAGCAGTCCACCACGGTTCTACAATGAGCAGTTCTTC. It is translated as CASSPPRFYNEQFF. The chain joins TRBV28 to TRBJ2-1; no reliable D call. Germline CDR1 is MDHEN and CDR2 is SYDVKM. Trimming shortened V by 5 bases and J by 3 bases, and 11 bases separated the two germline ends. The CDR3 has 14 residues.

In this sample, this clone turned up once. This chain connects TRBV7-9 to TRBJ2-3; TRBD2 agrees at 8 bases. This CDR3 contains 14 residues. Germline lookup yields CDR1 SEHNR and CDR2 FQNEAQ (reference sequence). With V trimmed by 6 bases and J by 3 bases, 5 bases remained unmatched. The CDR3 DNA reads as TGTGCCAGCAGTTCTACTAGCGGAACAGATACGCAGTATTTT. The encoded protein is CASSSTSGTDTQYF.

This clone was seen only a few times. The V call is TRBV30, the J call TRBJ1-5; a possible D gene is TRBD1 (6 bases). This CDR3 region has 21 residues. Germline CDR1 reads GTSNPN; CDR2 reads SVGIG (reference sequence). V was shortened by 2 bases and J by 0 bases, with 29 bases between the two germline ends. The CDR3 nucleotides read TGTGCCTGGAGTATAGAGGGCAGGGGAAGCCATAGCCTTAATAGCAATCAGCCCCAGCATTTT. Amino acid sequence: CAWSIEGRGSHSLNSNQPQHF.

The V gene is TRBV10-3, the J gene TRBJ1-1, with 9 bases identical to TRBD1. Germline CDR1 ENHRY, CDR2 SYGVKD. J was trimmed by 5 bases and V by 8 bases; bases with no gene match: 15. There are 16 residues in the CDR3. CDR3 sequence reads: CAIASGTGIGRTEAFF. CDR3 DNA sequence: TGTGCCATCGCCTCCGGGACAGGGATAGGAAGAACTGAAGCTTTCTTT.

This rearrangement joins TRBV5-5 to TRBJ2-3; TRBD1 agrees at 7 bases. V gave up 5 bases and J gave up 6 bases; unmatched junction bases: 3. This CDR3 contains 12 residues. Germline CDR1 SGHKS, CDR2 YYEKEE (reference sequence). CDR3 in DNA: TGTGCCAGCAGTGAAGGGGGCGATACGCAGTATTTT. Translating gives CASSEGGDTQYF. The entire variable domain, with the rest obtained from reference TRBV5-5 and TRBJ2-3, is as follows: DAGVTQSPTHLIKTRGQQVTLRCSPISGHKSVSWYQQVLGQGPQFIFQYYEKEERGRGNFPDRFSARQFPNYSSELNVNALLLGDSALYLCASSEGGDTQYFGPGTRLTVL.

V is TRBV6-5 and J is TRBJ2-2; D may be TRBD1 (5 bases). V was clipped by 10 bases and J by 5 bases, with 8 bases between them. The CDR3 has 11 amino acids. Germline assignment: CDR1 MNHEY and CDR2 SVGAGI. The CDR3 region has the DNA TGTGCCAATAAGGGGACCGGGGAGCTGTTTTTT. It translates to CANKGTGELFF.

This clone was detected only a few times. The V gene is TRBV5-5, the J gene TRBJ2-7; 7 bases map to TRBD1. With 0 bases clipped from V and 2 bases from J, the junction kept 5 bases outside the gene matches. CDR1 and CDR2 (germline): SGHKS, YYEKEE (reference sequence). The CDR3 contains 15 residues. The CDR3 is CASSLGLTGTYEQYF. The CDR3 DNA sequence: TGTGCCAGCAGCTTGGGCCTGACAGGGACCTACGAGCAGTACTTC.